This is a list of T cell receptor beta chains from one sample in a study of cytomegalovirus exposure and HLA in healthy donors. Only in-frame clones appear in the TCRdb table, and some are missing; sequencing was by immunoSEQ multiplex PCR. The data contain over 85,000 clones, 88% of them singletons. Sequenced: PBMCs. These receptors came from a woman aged 25 to 39 in good health and CMV-seropositive. Each CDR3 is given with its conserved first and last residue. D genes are given only for firm matches. Only part of the rows carry a size: once, few, many, or a class if the clone is expanded.

>TRBV14|-|-|TRBJ2-1
CASSLTRPGSYNEQFF
TGTGCCAGCAGCCTGACTAGACCGGGCTCCTACAATGAGCAGTTCTTC
>TRBV7-3|-|-|TRBJ1-6
CASSLKGGTYNSPLHF
TGTGCCAGCAGCTTAAAAGGGGGTACCTATAATTCACCCCTCCACTTT
>TRBV4-3|-|-|TRBJ2-3
CASSQGRVGNTDTQYF
TGCGCCAGCAGCCAAGGGAGAGTTGGTAACACAGATACGCAGTATTTT
>TRBV5-1|once|-|TRBJ1-3
CASSLGGGSGNTIYF
TGCGCCAGCAGCTTGGGGGGAGGCTCTGGAAACACCATATATTTT
>TRBV5-1|-|-|TRBJ2-5
CASSLQETQYF
TGCGCCAGCAGCCTACAAGAGACCCAGTACTTC
>TRBV5-3|-|-|TRBJ1-2
CARSYRGTRKINYGYTF
TGTGCCAGAAGTTATAGGGGCACGCGCAAAATTAACTATGGCTACACCTTC
>TRBV5-4|-|-|TRBJ1-2
CASSLELLGSGGDYGYTF
TGTGCCAGCAGCTTGGAGCTTCTGGGGAGCGGTGGTGACTATGGCTACACCTTC
>TRBV9|-|TRBD2|TRBJ2-7
CASSPGDYVYEQYF
TGTGCCAGCAGCCCGGGGGACTACGTCTACGAGCAGTACTTC
>TRBV27|-|TRBD1|TRBJ2-7
CASRLRDRGPHEQYF
TGTGCCAGCAGACTTAGGGACAGGGGACCCCACGAGCAGTACTTC
>TRBV19|-|-|TRBJ2-1
CASSIAPSAEQFF
TGTGCCAGTAGTATAGCCCCTAGCGCCGAGCAGTTCTTC
>TRBV7-9|-|-|TRBJ2-7
CASSGQGGTYEQYF
TGTGCCAGCAGCGGACAGGGAGGGACCTACGAGCAGTACTTC
>TRBV19|-|-|TRBJ1-5
CASSSPPGGADQPQHF
TGTGCCAGTAGTTCCCCGCCGGGAGGTGCGGATCAGCCCCAGCATTTT
>TRBV14|-|TRBD1|TRBJ1-2
CASSQDGDRGRNGYTF
TGTGCCAGCAGCCAAGATGGGGACAGGGGGCGAAATGGCTACACCTTC
>TRBV27|-|-|TRBJ2-7
CASSPGGDYEQYF
TGTGCCAGCAGTCCGGGTGGAGACTACGAGCAGTACTTC
>TRBV9|-|-|TRBJ1-1
CASSRDPGHYLPPGAEAFF
TGTGCCAGCAGCCGTGATCCGGGACACTACCTCCCCCCAGGGGCTGAAGCTTTCTTT
>TRBV5-1|-|TRBD2|TRBJ2-1
CASSMGLAVQEQFF
TGCGCCAGCAGCATGGGACTAGCGGTCCAAGAGCAGTTCTTC
>TRBV30|-|TRBD1|TRBJ2-7
CAWSAGTETYEQYF
TGTGCCTGGAGTGCCGGGACAGAGACCTACGAGCAGTACTTC
>TRBV30|-|-|TRBJ1-1
CAWSNRDEAFF
TGTGCCTGGAGTAACAGGGATGAAGCTTTCTTT
>TRBV7-2|-|-|TRBJ2-1
CASSWSGSYNEQFF
TGTGCCAGCAGCTGGTCAGGCTCCTACAATGAGCAGTTCTTC
>TRBV30|-|TRBD1|TRBJ2-5
CAWLGGRGETQYF
TGTGCCTGGTTAGGGGGCCGCGGGGAGACCCAGTACTTC
>TRBV7-2|-|-|TRBJ2-3
CASSLVDSRTDTQYF
TGTGCCAGCAGCTTAGTTGACAGCCGCACAGATACGCAGTATTTT
>TRBV6-5|-|-|TRBJ1-1
CASSLGRDTEAFF
TGTGCCAGCAGTCTGGGGAGGGACACTGAAGCTTTCTTT
>TRBV6-5|-|-|TRBJ1-1
CASSSPGGPDTEAFF
TGTGCCAGCAGTTCCCCGGGGGGGCCTGACACTGAAGCTTTCTTT
>TRBV29-1|-|-|TRBJ2-1
CSVGHGDRGEQFF
TGCAGCGTTGGCCATGGGGATCGGGGTGAGCAGTTCTTC
>TRBV21-1|-|-|TRBJ1-5
CASSRSRGRINQPQHF
TGTGCCAGCAGCAGGAGCAGGGGGCGAATCAATCAGCCCCAGCATTTT
>TRBV5-6|once|TRBD2|TRBJ2-7
CASSQGLGVYEQYF
TGTGCCAGCAGCCAAGGACTAGGGGTCTACGAGCAGTACTTC
>TRBV4-3|-|TRBD2|TRBJ2-3
CASSLLAGVTDTQYF
TGCGCCAGCAGCCTTTTGGCGGGGGTCACAGATACGCAGTATTTT
>TRBV6-6|-|TRBD2|TRBJ2-7
CASSYYPSGGREQYF
TGTGCCAGCAGTTACTATCCTTCGGGAGGACGCGAGCAGTACTTC
>TRBV4-1|-|TRBD2|TRBJ2-1
CASSQLAGVINEQFF
TGCGCCAGCAGCCAACTAGCGGGGGTTATCAATGAGCAGTTCTTC
>TRBV20-1|-|-|TRBJ1-2
CSASGDYGYTF
TGCAGTGCTTCAGGGGACTATGGCTACACCTTC
>TRBV4-1|-|TRBD1|TRBJ1-1
CASSQVGTGGGPFF
TGCGCCAGCAGTCAAGTCGGGACAGGTGGCGGTCCTTTCTTT
>TRBV6-6|-|TRBD1|TRBJ2-7
CASSPIGTGVYEQYF
TGTGCCAGCAGCCCGATTGGGACAGGGGTCTACGAGCAGTACTTC
>TRBV19|once|TRBD1|TRBJ2-7
CASSRTGTYEQYF
TGTGCCAGTAGCCGGACAGGGACCTACGAGCAGTACTTC
>TRBV2|-|-|TRBJ1-1
CASRDLTLRDTEAFF
TGTGCCAGCAGAGACTTGACCCTTCGTGACACTGAAGCTTTCTTT
>TRBV9|once|-|TRBJ2-7
CASSGGGREQYF
TGTGCCAGCAGTGGCGGGGGCCGGGAGCAGTACTTC
>TRBV6-1|-|TRBD1|TRBJ1-5
CASRDRVYNQPQHF
TGTGCCAGCCGGGACAGGGTCTACAATCAGCCCCAGCATTTT
>TRBV7-9|-|TRBD2|TRBJ2-1
CASSLMGGNEQFF
TGTGCCAGCAGCTTAATGGGGGGGAATGAGCAGTTCTTC
>TRBV7-3|once|-|TRBJ2-2
CASTNGQGLNTGELFF
TGTGCCAGCACCAATGGCCAGGGCTTGAACACCGGGGAGCTGTTTTTT
>TRBV18|once|-|TRBJ2-2
CASSHGADTGELFF
TGTGCCAGCTCACATGGGGCCGACACCGGGGAGCTGTTTTTT
>TRBV18|-|-|TRBJ2-6
CASSPPGATGANVLTF
TGTGCCAGCTCACCACCTGGGGCGACTGGGGCCAACGTCCTGACTTTC
>TRBV6-6|-|TRBD2|TRBJ2-3
CASSYWPSGRSDTQYF
TGTGCCAGCAGTTACTGGCCTAGCGGGAGATCAGATACGCAGTATTTT
>TRBV29-1|once|TRBD1|TRBJ2-3
CSAVPTGGNTDTQYF
TGCAGCGCCGTCCCGACAGGGGGCAACACAGATACGCAGTATTTT
>TRBV5-4|-|-|TRBJ1-4
CASSLRGDNEKLFF
TGTGCCAGCAGCTTGCGGGGGGATAACGAAAAACTGTTTTTT
>TRBV4-3|-|TRBD2|TRBJ2-7
CASSQGLAGGTYEQYF
TGCGCCAGCAGCCAAGGACTAGCGGGAGGTACCTACGAGCAGTACTTC
>TRBV28|-|-|TRBJ1-4
CASSQDQGNEKLFF
TGTGCCAGCAGTCAGGATCAGGGGAATGAAAAACTGTTTTTT
>TRBV7-2|-|-|TRBJ2-7
CASSLIPLSSYEQYF
TGTGCCAGCAGCTTAATTCCCCTAAGCTCCTACGAGCAGTACTTC
>TRBV28|-|-|TRBJ2-3
CASSFPPETSTDTQYF
TGTGCCAGCAGTTTCCCCCCAGAGACTAGCACAGATACGCAGTATTTT
>TRBV30|-|-|TRBJ1-2
CAWSVGGGGGYTF
TGTGCCTGGAGTGTTGGGGGCGGTGGAGGCTACACCTTC
>TRBV15|-|TRBD2|TRBJ2-4
CATSWTSGGRANIQYF
TGTGCCACCAGCTGGACTAGCGGGGGGCGGGCAAACATTCAGTACTTC
>TRBV5-1|-|-|TRBJ2-5
CASSLGGVQETQYF
TGCGCCAGCAGCTTGGGGGGGGTCCAAGAGACCCAGTACTTC
>TRBV5-4|-|-|TRBJ2-3
CASSWGPGEDTQYF
TGTGCCAGCAGCTGGGGTCCAGGGGAAGATACGCAGTATTTT
>TRBV7-6|-|-|TRBJ2-2
CASSAGLPYNTGELFF
TGTGCCAGCAGCGCAGGGTTACCCTATAACACCGGGGAGCTGTTTTTT
>TRBV6-5|-|-|TRBJ1-6
CASSLQRYSPLHF
TGTGCCAGCAGTCTCCAGAGGTATTCACCCCTCCACTTT